The text below deals with one T cell receptor beta chain. Its specificity is unknown. The sample belongs to a study of OX40 agonist ivuxolimab in advanced cancers. For the study at large: Checkpoint inhibitors had been given previously to over 30% of patients. Broader study findings: Among some nonresponders, normalized T-cell clonal expansion was also low.

The CDR3 loop spans 14 amino acids. The germline V gene encodes CDR1 SGHDT and CDR2 YYEEEE. Trimming removed 0 bases at V and 5 bases at J, with 12 bases between. The data were produced by immunoSEQ multiplex PCR, yet TCRdb's version contains in-frame clones alone and is incomplete. The sample lists tens of thousands of clones, around 94% occurring once. The rearrangement uses TRBV5-6 and TRBJ2-7, with a possible D match to TRBD1 (5 bases). The specimen was CD4+ or CD8+ T cells sorted from blood, collected in a trial of the OX40 agonist ivuxolimab. This receptor was identified in an adult with an advanced solid tumor such as melanoma, head and neck, liver or kidney cancer. CDR3 coding DNA: TGTGCCAGCAGCTTGGGCAGGGCAATCAACGAGCAGTACTTC. Translated: CASSLGRAINEQYF.